Below, 25 T cell receptor beta chains from the same sample are listed, as sequenced in a study of PD-1 blockade in classical Hodgkin lymphoma. Time point here: cycle 4 day 1 (C4D1), after 5 to 7 weeks of nivolumab. With no exception, relapse followed autologous stem cell transplantation in all patients, and brentuximab vedotin exposure varied. Through magnetic negative selection, CD8+ T cells were separated from PBMCs that had been thawed. The data were produced by immunoSEQ multiplex PCR, yet TCRdb's version contains in-frame clones alone and is incomplete. Here the sample spans roughly 20,000 clones, 88% being singletons. The sequenced sample was CD8+ T cells from blood, obtained before the fourth cycle of nivolumab. The source is a human donor with classical Hodgkin lymphoma.

The gene calls are TRBV5-4 and TRBJ2-3, with 10 nucleotides matching TRBD2. Germline lookup yields CDR1 SGHNT and CDR2 YYREEE (reference sequence). The J segment lost 5 bases and the V segment lost 1 base, leaving 7 bases of the junction unmatched. This CDR3 is built from 16 residues. CDR3 in DNA: TGTGCCAGCAGCTTGAGGGCTAGCGGGAGTCGAGATACGCAGTATTTT. It yields the protein CASSLRASGSRDTQYF.

The CDR3 reads CASSLGVGVGEQYF. For the CDR3, the DNA is TGTGCCAGCAGCTTGGGGGTTGGGGTTGGGGAGCAGTACTTC. V gene TRBV5-4 combines with J gene TRBJ2-7, with D uncertain. The V gene's germline CDR1 is SGHNT and CDR2 YYREEE (reference sequence). The CDR3 has 14 residues. The ends were cut back, 0 bases at V and 7 bases at J, with 14 bases in the middle.

This sequence joins TRBV28 and TRBJ2-3; D not resolved. The V gene's germline CDR1 is MDHEN and CDR2 SYDVKM. The CDR3 is 11 residues long. V was trimmed by 4 bases and J by 2 bases, leaving 1 base between them. In DNA, the CDR3 is TGTGCCAGCAGTTACACAGATACGCAGTATTTT. It translates to CASSYTDTQYF.

This chain joins TRBV27 and TRBJ1-2; maybe TRBD1 (5 bases). Trimming removed 5 bases at V and 8 bases at J, with 18 bases between. This CDR3 region has 14 residues. Germline values: CDR1 MNHEY, CDR2 SMNVEV (reference sequence). The CDR3 region is CASSSYPRRDGYTF. The CDR3 coding sequence is TGTGCCAGCAGTAGTTACCCCCGTAGGGACGGCTACACCTTC.

The genes are TRBV30 and TRBJ2-1; TRBD2 might be the D (6 bases). From germline, CDR1 is GTSNPN and CDR2 SVGIG (reference sequence). V lost 1 base and J lost 3, with 13 bases in between. The CDR3 covers 15 residues. CDR3 DNA sequence: TGTGCCTGGAGTGGGGGGGAACCGCACTACAATGAGCAGTTCTTC. As protein: CAWSGGEPHYNEQFF.

This sequence joins TRBV10-2 and TRBJ1-1; D gene unclear. CDR1 and CDR2 (germline): WSHSY, SAAADI. V was shortened by 6 bases and J by 0 bases, with 8 bases between the two germline ends. The CDR3 has 13 residues. DNA of the CDR3: TGCGCCAGCAGCGCTACTTTGAACACTGAAGCTTTCTTT. It encodes CASSATLNTEAFF.

This chain uses TRBV2 with TRBJ2-1; TRBD2 is a possible D gene (6 bases). The germline V gene has CDR1 SNHLY and CDR2 FYNNEI. The CDR3 has 14 amino acids. V was trimmed by 3 bases and J by 6 bases, leaving 12 bases between them. DNA of the CDR3: TGTGCCAGCAGTGATAGGAGGGTGAGCAATGAGCAGTTCTTC. Protein product: CASSDRRVSNEQFF.

The rearrangement joins TRBV27 to TRBJ2-7, with D uncertain. The V and J ends lost 5 bases and 7 bases respectively, with 9 bases between them. Per the germline V gene, CDR1 is MNHEY and CDR2 is SMNVEV (reference sequence). The CDR3 has 11 residues. The chain's CDR3 is CASSSRQEQYF. CDR3 bases: TGTGCCAGCAGTAGTCGGCAGGAGCAGTACTTC.

This chain connects TRBV27 to TRBJ1-2; D call uncertain. Germline CDR1 is MNHEY and CDR2 is SMNVEV (reference sequence). Deletions cut 3 bases from V and 2 bases from J, with 10 bases between. The CDR3 has 14 residues. The CDR3 sequence is CASSFSRQNYGYTF. CDR3 in DNA: TGTGCCAGCAGTTTTTCTAGGCAGAACTATGGCTACACCTTC.

The chain links TRBV9 to TRBJ2-2, with TRBD1 as a possible D gene (6 bases). The V gene lost 0 bases and the J gene lost 5 bases, with 17 bases spanning the gap. The CDR3 contains 17 residues. Germline CDR1 and CDR2: SGDLS and YYNGEE. The CDR3 loop reads CASSVVNTGWGTGELFF. In nucleotides, the CDR3 is TGTGCCAGCAGCGTAGTCAATACAGGGTGGGGTACCGGGGAGCTGTTTTTT.

This sequence joins TRBV5-6 and TRBJ2-1, with D perhaps TRBD1 (6 bases). The V gene's germline CDR1 is SGHDT and CDR2 YYEEEE. Trimming shortened V by 2 bases and J by 3 bases, and 9 bases separated the two germline ends. CDR3 length equals 14 residues. CDR3 in amino acids: CASSLGGSYNEQFF. DNA of the CDR3: TGTGCCAGCAGCTTAGGGGGAAGCTACAATGAGCAGTTCTTC.

This clone was seen only a few times. The rearrangement joins TRBV9 to TRBJ1-5, with D possibly being TRBD1 (6 bases). With 3 bases removed from V and 4 bases from J, the gap between germline ends came to 11 bases. The CDR3 loop spans 14 amino acids. Germline assignment: CDR1 SGDLS and CDR2 YYNGEE. CDR3 sequence: CASSGGARNQPQHF. The CDR3 DNA sequence: TGTGCCAGCAGCGGGGGGGCTAGAAATCAGCCCCAGCATTTT.

V usage is TRBV27 and J usage is TRBJ2-1; D may be TRBD1 or TRBD2 (6 bases each). Germline V gene lookup returns CDR1 MNHEY and CDR2 SMNVEV (reference sequence). V lost 4 bases and J 5 bases, leaving 24 bases between the germline ends. This CDR3 is built from 18 residues. The CDR3 DNA reads TGTGCCAGCAGTTCCACCGAGGGGGGCAGGACTACTAACAATGAGCAGTTCTTC. This sequence encodes CASSSTEGGRTTNNEQFF.

The chain links TRBV27 to TRBJ1-5; TRBD1 matches 9 bases. V trimming: 0 bases; J trimming: 2 bases; junction bases outside the gene matches: 8. The CDR3 is made up of 18 amino acids. CDR1 and CDR2 from the germline V gene are MNHEY and SMNVEV (reference sequence). In nucleotides, the CDR3 is TGTGCCAGCAGTTTATCGAGGGGACAGGGAGGGGGCAATCAGCCCCAGCATTTT. Encoded protein: CASSLSRGQGGGNQPQHF.

J is TRBJ2-7 and V is TRBV5-6; TRBD1 aligns across 11 bases. J lost 2 bases, V lost 4 bases, and 5 bases had no gene match. CDR3 length: 15 amino acids. Germline CDR1 reads SGHDT; CDR2 reads YYEEEE. The CDR3 loop is CASSDGTGGTYEQYF. For the CDR3, the DNA is TGTGCCAGCAGCGACGGGACAGGGGGAACCTACGAGCAGTACTTC.

This clone was picked up a small number of times. The rearrangement links TRBV5-4 to TRBJ1-1, with no clear D. Germline V gene data show CDR1 as SGHNT and CDR2 as YYREEE (reference sequence). V lost 6 bases and J 5 bases, leaving 8 bases between the germline ends. The CDR3 covers 11 residues. The CDR3 nucleotides read TGTGCCAGCATCGGCAGAACTGAAGCTTTCTTT. It specifies CASIGRTEAFF.

V gene TRBV30 combines with J gene TRBJ2-7, with 7 positions matching TRBD2. Germline V gene sequence: CDR1 GTSNPN, CDR2 SVGIG (reference sequence). V lost 4 bases and J lost 5; bases outside the gene matches: 14. The CDR3 loop spans 15 amino acids. The DNA for the CDR3 is TGTGCCTGGACCCAAAGGAGGGCTAGCGGCGACGAGCAGTACTTC. Translated: CAWTQRRASGDEQYF.

This clone was seen a few times. The rearrangement uses TRBV7-9 and TRBJ1-1; 10 bases agree with TRBD1. V lost 5 bases, J lost 4 bases, and 7 bases stayed unmatched. Germline V gives CDR1 SEHNR, CDR2 FQNEAQ (reference sequence). This CDR3 region has 15 residues. CDR3 amino acids: CASSLGGTGVTEAFF. CDR3 sequence (DNA): TGTGCCAGCAGCCTAGGAGGGACAGGGGTCACTGAAGCTTTCTTT.

The CDR3 reads CASKSAGTRDHEQYF. CDR3 in DNA: TGTGCCAGCAAGTCTGCCGGGACGAGGGACCACGAGCAGTACTTC. The J gene is TRBJ2-7, the V gene TRBV2; either TRBD1 or TRBD2 may fit D (5 bases each). Germline V gene sequence: CDR1 SNHLY, CDR2 FYNNEI. Deletions cut 7 bases from V and 5 bases from J, with 21 bases between. This CDR3 contains 15 residues.

This chain uses TRBV11-3 with TRBJ1-1, with D hard to call. Deletions cut 2 bases from V and 2 bases from J, with 3 bases between. The CDR3 contains 12 residues. The germline gives CDR1 SGHNT, CDR2 YENEEA. CDR3 sequence reads: CASSLINTEAFF. DNA of the CDR3: TGTGCCAGCAGCTTAATAAACACTGAAGCTTTCTTT.

The chain uses TRBV6-5 and TRBJ1-2, with a weak D call TRBD1 (6 bases). Germline V gene data show CDR1 as MNHEY and CDR2 as SVGAGI. The CDR3 runs to 14 residues. V was shortened by 1 base and J by 8 bases, with 14 bases between the two germline ends. The CDR3 reads CASSYYRASGGYTF. In DNA form, the CDR3 reads TGTGCCAGCAGTTACTACAGGGCGTCGGGGGGCTACACCTTC.

V and J are TRBV28 and TRBJ2-3; the D is unclear. Germline V gene data show CDR1 as MDHEN and CDR2 as SYDVKM. Trimming removed 8 bases from V and 4 bases from J, with 13 bases in between. This CDR3 spans 13 amino acids. The CDR3 DNA follows: TGTGCCAGCTGCCGGCGACGGCCAGATACGCAGTATTTT. This sequence encodes CASCRRRPDTQYF.

This clone was counted a few times. The chain couples TRBV20-1 to TRBJ1-1, with D uncertain. Trimming removed 7 bases at V and 4 bases at J, with 10 bases between. CDR3 length: 11 residues. Germline CDR1 DFQATT, CDR2 SNEGSKA (reference sequence). CDR3 in amino acids: CSVVGSTEAFF. As DNA, the CDR3 is TGCAGTGTGGTAGGATCCACTGAAGCTTTCTTT.

This clone was detected once. The chain uses TRBV2 and TRBJ1-1, with D possibly being TRBD1 (6 bases). V was pared by 8 bases and J by 1 base, with 14 bases between. The CDR3 extends over 14 amino acids. The germline CDR1 and CDR2 sequences are SNHLY and FYNNEI. In DNA, the CDR3 is TGTGCCAGCGCACTCGGACAGAGGAACACTGAAGCTTTCTTT. It codes for CASALGQRNTEAFF. The entire variable domain, with the rest obtained from reference TRBV2 and TRBJ1-1, is as follows: EPEVTQTPSHQVTQMGQEVILRCVPISNHLYFYWYRQILGQKVEFLVSFYNNEISEKSEIFDDQFSVERPDGSNFTLKIRSTKLEDSAMYFCASALGQRNTEAFFGQGTRLTVV.

The chain combines TRBV20-1 with TRBJ2-1; TRBD2 is a possible D gene (5 bases). Germline-derived CDR1 and CDR2 are DFQATT and SNEGSKA (reference sequence). This CDR3 spans 11 amino acids. The CDR3 loop reads CVWETNNEQFF. CDR3 DNA sequence: TGCGTGTGGGAGACGAACAATGAGCAGTTCTTC.